The 5 T cell receptor beta chains listed next were all sequenced from one sample in a study of Graves' ophthalmopathy and Graves' hyperthyroidism. RNA served as the template for amplifying TCR beta CDR3 regions. The library came from an HTBI-primed first-round RT-PCR and a second-round multiplex PCR. MiXCR, applied by TCRdb to the multiplex PCR reads, yields one record per CDR3 protein. The sample has 260,000 or so distinct CDR3 sequences, around 42% seen once. The source material was peripheral blood. The receptors here all came from an adult man with Graves' ophthalmopathy.

This clonotype was found a few times. V usage is TRBV19 and J usage is TRBJ2-6; D uncertain. The germline gives CDR1 LNHDA, CDR2 SQIVND (reference sequence). The V end lost 5 bases, the J end lost 0 bases, and 5 bases lay between the germline ends. The CDR3 totals 14 residues. The CDR3 DNA reads TGTGCCAGTAGTCACCGCTCTGGGGCCAACGTCCTGACTTTC. Amino acids: CASSHRSGANVLTF. The variable domain in full, with the rest retrieved from reference TRBV19 and TRBJ2-6, is DGGITQSPKYLFRKEGQNVTLSCEQNLNHDAMYWYRQDPGQGLRLIYYSQIVNDFQKGDIAEGYSVSREKKESFPLTVTSAQKNPTAFYLCASSHRSGANVLTFGAGSRLTVL.

A few counts support this clonotype. The chain is built from TRBV16 and TRBJ1-1; D unresolved. The germline V gene has CDR1 KGHSY and CDR2 FQNENV. V gave up 1 base and J gave up 0 bases, with 3 bases separating them. CDR3 length equals 13 residues. CDR3 protein: CASSQLVNTEAFF. In DNA form, the CDR3 reads TGTGCCAGCAGCCAATTGGTGAACACTGAAGCTTTCTTT.

This clonotype showed up just a few times. This chain joins TRBV13 and TRBJ2-7; 9 bases map to TRBD1. The CDR3 contains 15 residues. With V trimmed by 4 bases and J by 3 bases, 7 bases remained unmatched. Germline CDR1 PRHDT, CDR2 FYEKMQ (reference sequence). CDR3 coding DNA: TGTGCCAGCAGCTCCGACCGGGACAGGGTCTACGAGCAGTACTTC. It specifies CASSSDRDRVYEQYF.

This chain links TRBV10-3 with TRBJ1-1; D remains unclear. Germline V gives CDR1 ENHRY, CDR2 SYGVKD. V was pared by 0 bases and J by 4 bases, with 6 bases between. The CDR3 is 13 residues long. CDR3: CAISESAGTEAFF. The CDR3 DNA reads TGTGCCATCAGTGAGTCAGCAGGCACTGAAGCTTTCTTT.

To note about this clonotype: Its ends do not fully match the called genes, so a read error is possible. V and J are TRBV7-2 and TRBJ2-2; 8 bases agree with TRBD1. The length of the CDR3 is 17 residues. Germline assignment: CDR1 SGHTA and CDR2 FQGNSA. Here the CDR3 reads CASSLAVRQGAAGELFF. The CDR3 nucleotides read TGCGCCAGCAGCTTGGCCGTTCGTCAGGGGGCGGCCGGGGAGCTGTTTTTT.